The text below deals with one T cell receptor (beta chain). It has no known antigen specificity. No much larger clone is present one base from it, and per-base qualities are unavailable. The data are from a study of blood T cell repertoires in COVID-19 (dated by TCRdb to about 2020). Concerning the study at large: Samples from collaborators originated in the United States, Italy and Spain and spanned both the acute and convalescent phases of COVID-19. The material from the prospective study consisted of cDNA or gDNA derived from T cells, B-cell-depleted T cells, or PBMCs. Deeply sampled blood TCRbeta repertoires from subjects exposed to, actively infected with, or recovered from COVID-19 were included in the dataset. The repertoires were released in a freely available public database intended as a resource for research on the immune response to SARS-CoV-2. Samples were obtained from the ongoing ImmuneRACE study (first 160 participants) and from over 1,000 subjects provided by 6 global collaborators. Nearly every sample came with metadata listing a de-identified subject ID, COVID-19 status, age in years and sex. Where HLA class I and class II types were available, the types were taken from metadata supplied by the sample provider, not from assay-based typing.

The CDR3 goes from the cysteine to the phenylalanine over 17 residues. The read is trimmed to its CDR3 DNA, 51 bases read in frame from base 1. Ends trimmed: V by 0 bases, J by 2 bases; bases unmatched to a gene: 8. CDR1 and CDR2 were assigned from the germline V gene as SGHAT and FQNNGV. Broad study findings and their caveats: Clinical and demographic metadata were provided uncurated, with the amount varying by source and participant.

The immunoSEQ Assay, a bias-controlled multiplex PCR, was used to amplify TCRbeta CDR3 regions from genomic DNA. On the study's bioinformatics: Nucleated cell counts per sample were estimated from amplification of reference gene primers within the assay. To quantify the absolute abundance of each unique TCRbeta CDR3 rearrangement, sequence reads were collapsed and filtered. For each sample, productive Simpson clonality was calculated as the square root of Simpson's diversity index across productive rearrangements. Sourced from immuneACCESS, this table was stored by TCRdb with only in-frame sequences that have V and J called. A share of the clones is absent; for the studies checked, an unresolved V gene accounts for under half, and the remainder has no known explanation. V and J calls and clone size are as listed in that table; D and trimming were resolved from the DNA. The sample contains about 160,000 clones, approximately 81% of them found a single time. The ten largest clones represent about 5.6% of the sample.

At one collaborating source in Seattle, patients were enrolled during active infection and were followed longitudinally through the course of disease. Whole blood was collected in K2EDTA tubes by collaborating institutions according to the institutions' own protocols. Collaborator samples were shipped for TCRbeta analysis as frozen whole blood, isolated PBMCs, or DNA extracted from either sample type. Sample: peripheral blood. The clonotype originates from a woman aged 45-60 years with COVID-19, enrolled during active disease. Here the chain combines TRBV11-2 and TRBJ2-7, with 9 junctional bases fitting TRBD2. The nucleotides are TGTGCCAGCAGCTTAGATCAGAGTCTAGCGGGGCCCTACGAGCAGTACTTC. Protein translation: CASSLDQSLAGPYEQYF.